This T cell receptor (beta chain) is from a study of tumor and adjacent non-tumor tissue in lung cancer. Points from the study as a whole: Top 100 clones took a larger repertoire share in normal lung.

The template was RNA from unsorted bulk tissue. This non-tumor lung sample came from over 3 cm beyond the tumor edge. TCRbeta libraries were built with three rounds of nested PCR, modified from ARM-PCR. TCRdb re-analysed the multiplex PCR reads in MiXCR, keeping a single row per CDR3 protein. The table has about 48,000 distinct CDR3 sequences, roughly 60% seen once. Details on this clonotype: The antigen remains undetermined.

Sequencing was carried out using distant non-tumor lung tissue. This receptor was identified in a woman in her seventies with non-small cell lung cancer.

CDR3 in DNA: TGCAGTGCTAGGCCTCTAGCGGGCCTGGGGGATACGCAGTATTTT. It translates to CSARPLAGLGDTQYF. The chain recombines TRBV20-1 with TRBJ2-3; TRBD2 aligns across 8 bases. The V gene end was trimmed by 3 bases and the J gene end by 6 bases; junction bases not matched to a gene: 11. Germline-derived CDR1 and CDR2 are DFQATT and SNEGSKA (reference sequence). The CDR3 has 15 residues.